These 19 T cell receptor beta chains came from one sample sequenced in a study of cytomegalovirus exposure and HLA in healthy donors. The primer mix had 60 Vbeta and 13 Jbeta primers. Clones were sequenced by immunoSEQ multiplex PCR, and TCRdb holds only the in-frame ones, with some missing. The profile shows some 120,000 clones, roughly 81% of them singletons. Sequenced input: PBMCs. These receptors all stem from a woman under 40 in good health and CMV-seronegative.

This clone has a handful of counts. This rearrangement joins TRBV19 to TRBJ1-1, with 7 bases identical to TRBD1. Looked up from germline, CDR1 is LNHDA and CDR2 is SQIVND (reference sequence). After removal of 4 bases from V and 4 bases from J, the junction contained 9 bases not matched to a gene. The CDR3 spans 15 residues. This chain's CDR3 is CASSTSGTVGTEAFF. The DNA of the CDR3 is TGTGCCAGTAGTACCTCCGGGACAGTGGGCACTGAAGCTTTCTTT.

The CDR3 spells CASSQGPAGGTGELFF. The CDR3 region has the DNA TGCGCCAGCAGCCAAGGGCCAGCGGGGGGGACTGGGGAGCTGTTTTTT. The gene calls are TRBV4-1 and TRBJ2-2; 10 nucleotides match TRBD2. The CDR3 spans 16 residues. Per germline, CDR1 MGHRA and CDR2 YSYEKL. V was pared by 1 base and J by 8 bases, with 7 bases of the junction left unmatched.

The V and J genes are TRBV9 and TRBJ1-4; 11 nucleotides line up with TRBD1. V dropped 2 bases and J dropped 8; count of bases not matched to a gene: 14. The CDR3 consists of 18 residues. Germline CDR1 reads SGDLS; CDR2 reads YYNGEE. CDR3 sequence: CASSVFSRVGQGEEKLFF. DNA of the CDR3: TGTGCCAGCAGCGTTTTCTCCCGGGTGGGACAGGGGGAAGAAAAACTGTTTTTT.

This chain joins TRBV16 and TRBJ1-1, with 9 bases matching TRBD1. There are 14 residues in the CDR3. J was trimmed by 2 bases and V by 5 bases; bases with no gene match: 3. Germline V gives CDR1 KGHSY, CDR2 FQNENV. The CDR3 sequence is CASSLTGGNTEAFF. In nucleotides, the CDR3 is TGTGCCAGCAGCTTGACAGGGGGTAACACTGAAGCTTTCTTT.

CDR3 DNA: TGTGCCAGCAGGCCGGGACTGAGCTCCTACGAGCAGTACTTC. Its protein product is CASRPGLSSYEQYF. The chain has TRBV5-4 and TRBJ2-7, with D possibly matching TRBD2 (6 bases). CDR1 and CDR2 from the germline V gene are SGHNT and YYREEE (reference sequence). With 5 bases removed from V and 0 bases from J, the gap between germline ends came to 12 bases. This CDR3 is built from 14 residues.

This chain links TRBV12-5 with TRBJ1-3, with 8 bases matching TRBD1. The CDR3 has 15 amino acids. Germline CDR1 reads LGHNT; CDR2 reads FRNRAP. V lost 6 bases and J lost 3; bases outside the gene matches: 7. The CDR3 region is CASGGTGMGGNTIYF. Here the CDR3 DNA reads TGTGCTAGTGGAGGGACAGGCATGGGTGGAAACACCATATATTTT.

V usage is TRBV7-2 and J usage is TRBJ2-7; D perhaps matches TRBD1 (6 bases). V lost 2 bases and J lost 4, with 12 bases in between. The CDR3 has 14 residues. Germline assignment: CDR1 SGHTA and CDR2 FQGNSA. The CDR3 reads CASSLLQGLYEQYF. The CDR3, as DNA: TGTGCCAGCAGCTTATTACAGGGTCTGTACGAGCAGTACTTC.

The chain is built from TRBV5-1 and TRBJ1-2; the match to TRBD1 covers 7 bases. Unmatched junction bases numbered 12, after V lost 4 bases and J lost 3 bases. Germline CDR1 reads SGHRS; CDR2 reads YFSETQ. The CDR3 has 16 residues. The CDR3 here is CASSHPTGVEDYGYTF. CDR3 nucleotides: TGCGCCAGCAGCCACCCTACAGGGGTTGAAGACTATGGCTACACCTTC.

CDR3 sequence (DNA): TGTGCCAGCAGTGAGTCAGGGCTGGCTGGGGCCAACGTCCTGACTTTC. This encodes CASSESGLAGANVLTF. The chain has TRBV6-4 and TRBJ2-6; the D gene is possibly TRBD1 (5 bases). Germline V CDR1 and CDR2: MRHNA, SNTAGT. Between the trimmed V and J ends, which lost 3 bases and 2 bases, there was a span of 11 bases. The CDR3 has 16 amino acids.

A single count supports this clone. This chain uses TRBV19 with TRBJ1-2, with D unclear. The CDR3 runs 15 residues. Trimming pared 6 bases from V and 4 bases from J, leaving 18 bases between. Looked up from germline, CDR1 is LNHDA and CDR2 is SQIVND (reference sequence). CDR3 in DNA: TGTGCCAGTAGGTTCTTGGCGGAAGACTTCTATGGCTACACCTTC. It is translated as CASRFLAEDFYGYTF.

Turning to this clone: Other DNA variants within this sample encode the same CDR3. V is TRBV30 and J is TRBJ2-7, with 12 bases lining up with TRBD2. The CDR3 runs 13 residues. Per the germline V gene, CDR1 is GTSNPN and CDR2 is SVGIG (reference sequence). The CDR3 here is CGVRLAGGREQYF. The DNA of the CDR3 is TGTGGGGTGAGGCTAGCGGGAGGGAGGGAGCAGTACTTC.

This chain uses TRBV6-1 with TRBJ1-2; the D gene is possibly TRBD1 (5 bases). The CDR3 consists of 10 residues. CDR1 and CDR2 (germline): MNHNS, SASEGT. This CDR3 is CLGGGLGYTF. The CDR3 DNA follows: TGTCTGGGCGGGGGTTTGGGCTACACCTTC.

For this clone: Mismatch with germline at one junction end may stem from a read error. V usage is TRBV11-1 and J usage is TRBJ2-2; 9 nucleotides agree with TRBD2. Germline CDR1 SGHAT, CDR2 FQDESV (reference sequence). This CDR3 region has 15 residues. The CDR3 nucleotides are TGTGCCAGCAGATTAGCGGGAGTGAACACCGGGGAGCTGTTTTTT. This gives the protein CASRLAGVNTGELFF.

The chain combines TRBV5-1 with TRBJ2-1, with 7 bases identical to TRBD2. This CDR3 spans 16 amino acids. CDR1 and CDR2 from the germline V gene are SGHRS and YFSETQ. V shed 2 bases, J shed 3 bases, and the junction held 8 bases outside the gene matches. The CDR3 bases are TGCGCCAGCAGCTTATCTAGGGGCGGGAGCTACAATGAGCAGTTCTTC. Its protein is CASSLSRGGSYNEQFF.

There are a few counts of this clone. V and J are TRBV5-1 and TRBJ2-2, with a weak D call TRBD2 (6 bases). V was shortened by 6 bases and J by 0 bases, with 12 bases between the two germline ends. CDR1 SGHRS and CDR2 YFSETQ come from the germline V gene. CDR3 length: 15 amino acids. The CDR3 DNA reads as TGCGCCAGCAAGTGGGCTAGCGCGAACACCGGGGAGCTGTTTTTT. Its protein is CASKWASANTGELFF.

CDR3 sequence reads: CASSEVRMNTEAFF. The CDR3 DNA sequence: TGTGCCAGCAGTGAGGTTAGGATGAACACTGAAGCTTTCTTT. The genes are TRBV6-5 and TRBJ1-1; D is uncertain. V lost 5 bases and J 0 bases, leaving 10 bases between the germline ends. The CDR3 is 14 amino acids. Germline CDR1 MNHEY, CDR2 SVGAGI.

The chain combines TRBV2 with TRBJ2-5; 7 positions match TRBD1. The length of the CDR3 is 14 residues. V trimming: 5 bases; J trimming: 4 bases; junction bases outside the gene matches: 7. Germline V lookup: CDR1 SNHLY, CDR2 FYNNEI. This chain's CDR3 is CASSRQQGTETQYF. For the CDR3, the DNA is TGTGCCAGCAGTCGCCAACAGGGGACAGAGACCCAGTACTTC.

A note on this clone: One end of the junction fails to match germline, which may point to a read error. This chain joins TRBV7-9 and TRBJ2-3; D is possibly TRBD2 (6 bases). Per the germline V gene, CDR1 is SEHNR and CDR2 is FQNEAQ (reference sequence). The CDR3 is 15 amino acids. CDR3 sequence (DNA): TGTTCCAGCAGAGACTGGGACTCCAGCCCAGATACGCAGTATTTT. This gives the protein CSSRDWDSSPDTQYF. Drawing the rest from reference TRBV7-9 and TRBJ2-3, the complete variable domain is DTGVSQNPRHKITKRGQNVTFRCDPISEHNRLYWYRQTLGQGPEFLTYFQNEAQLEKSRLLSDRFSAERPKGSFSTLEIQRTEQGDSAMYLCSSRDWDSSPDTQYFGPGTRLTVL.

The chain employs TRBV4-3 and TRBJ2-5, with 8 bases identical to TRBD2. This CDR3 comprises 14 residues. V trimming: 4 bases; J trimming: 4 bases; junction bases outside the gene matches: 5. The germline V gene encodes CDR1 LGHNA and CDR2 YSLEER. The chain's CDR3 is CASSLSGLGETQYF. The CDR3 DNA reads TGCGCCAGCAGCCTTTCGGGACTAGGAGAGACCCAGTACTTC.